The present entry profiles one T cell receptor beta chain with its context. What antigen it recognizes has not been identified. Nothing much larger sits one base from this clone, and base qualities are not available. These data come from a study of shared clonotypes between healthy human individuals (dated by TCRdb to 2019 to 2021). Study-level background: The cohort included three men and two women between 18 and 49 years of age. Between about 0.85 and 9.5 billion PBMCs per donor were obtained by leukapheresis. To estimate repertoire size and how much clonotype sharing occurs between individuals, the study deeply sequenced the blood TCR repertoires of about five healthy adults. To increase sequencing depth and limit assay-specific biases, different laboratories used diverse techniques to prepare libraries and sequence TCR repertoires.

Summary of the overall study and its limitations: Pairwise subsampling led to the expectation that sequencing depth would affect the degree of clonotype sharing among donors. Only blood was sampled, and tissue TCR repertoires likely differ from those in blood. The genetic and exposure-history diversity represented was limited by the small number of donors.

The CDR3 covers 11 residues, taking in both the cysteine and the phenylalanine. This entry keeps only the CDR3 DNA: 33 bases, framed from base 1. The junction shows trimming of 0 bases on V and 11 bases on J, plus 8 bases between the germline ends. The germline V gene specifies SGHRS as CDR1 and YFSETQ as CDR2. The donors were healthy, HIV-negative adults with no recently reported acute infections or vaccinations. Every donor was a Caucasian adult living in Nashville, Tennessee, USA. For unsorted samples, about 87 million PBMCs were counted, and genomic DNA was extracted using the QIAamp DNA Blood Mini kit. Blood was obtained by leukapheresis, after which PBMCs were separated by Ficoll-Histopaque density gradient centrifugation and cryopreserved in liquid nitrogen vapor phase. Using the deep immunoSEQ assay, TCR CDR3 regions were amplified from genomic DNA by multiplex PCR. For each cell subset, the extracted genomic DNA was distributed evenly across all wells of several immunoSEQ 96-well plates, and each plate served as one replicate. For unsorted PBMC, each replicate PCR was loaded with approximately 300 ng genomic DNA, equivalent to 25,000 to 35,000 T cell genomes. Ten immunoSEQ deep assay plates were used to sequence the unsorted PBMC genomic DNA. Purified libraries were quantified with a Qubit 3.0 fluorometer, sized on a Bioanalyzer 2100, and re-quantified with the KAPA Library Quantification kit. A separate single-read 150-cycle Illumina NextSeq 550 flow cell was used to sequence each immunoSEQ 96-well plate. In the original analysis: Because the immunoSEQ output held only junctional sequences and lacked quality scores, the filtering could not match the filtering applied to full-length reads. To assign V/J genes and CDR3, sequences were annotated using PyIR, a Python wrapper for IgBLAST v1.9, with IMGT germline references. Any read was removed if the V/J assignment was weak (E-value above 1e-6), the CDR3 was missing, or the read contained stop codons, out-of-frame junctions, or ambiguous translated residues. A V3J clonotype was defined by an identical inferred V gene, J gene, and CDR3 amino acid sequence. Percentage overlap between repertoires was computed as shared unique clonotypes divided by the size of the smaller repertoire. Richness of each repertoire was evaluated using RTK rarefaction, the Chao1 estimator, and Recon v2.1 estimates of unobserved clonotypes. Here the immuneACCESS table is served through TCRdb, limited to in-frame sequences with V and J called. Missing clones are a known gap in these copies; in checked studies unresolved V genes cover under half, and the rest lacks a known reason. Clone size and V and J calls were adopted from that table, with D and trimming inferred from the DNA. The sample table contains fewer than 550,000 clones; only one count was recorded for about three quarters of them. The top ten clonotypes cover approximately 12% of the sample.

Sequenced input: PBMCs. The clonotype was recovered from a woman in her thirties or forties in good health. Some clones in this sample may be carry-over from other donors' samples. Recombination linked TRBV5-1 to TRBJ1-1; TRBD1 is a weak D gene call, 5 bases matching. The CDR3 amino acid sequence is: CASSLEGEAFF. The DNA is TGCGCCAGCAGCTTGGAAGGGGAGGCTTTCTTT.